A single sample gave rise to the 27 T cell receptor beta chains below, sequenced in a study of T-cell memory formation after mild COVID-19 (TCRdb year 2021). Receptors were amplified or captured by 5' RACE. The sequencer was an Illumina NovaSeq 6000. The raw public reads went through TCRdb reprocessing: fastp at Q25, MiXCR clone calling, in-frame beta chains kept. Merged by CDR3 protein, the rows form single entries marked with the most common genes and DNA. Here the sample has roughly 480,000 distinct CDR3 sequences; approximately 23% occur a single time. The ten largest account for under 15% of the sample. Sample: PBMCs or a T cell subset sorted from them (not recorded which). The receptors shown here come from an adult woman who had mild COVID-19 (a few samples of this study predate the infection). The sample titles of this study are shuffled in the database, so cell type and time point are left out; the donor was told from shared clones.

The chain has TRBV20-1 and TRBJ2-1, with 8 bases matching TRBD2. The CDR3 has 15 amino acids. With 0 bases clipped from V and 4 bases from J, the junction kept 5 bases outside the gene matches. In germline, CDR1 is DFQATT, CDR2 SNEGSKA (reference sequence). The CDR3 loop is CSARDVASGYNEQFF. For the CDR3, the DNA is TGCAGTGCTAGAGATGTGGCTAGCGGGTACAATGAGCAGTTCTTC.

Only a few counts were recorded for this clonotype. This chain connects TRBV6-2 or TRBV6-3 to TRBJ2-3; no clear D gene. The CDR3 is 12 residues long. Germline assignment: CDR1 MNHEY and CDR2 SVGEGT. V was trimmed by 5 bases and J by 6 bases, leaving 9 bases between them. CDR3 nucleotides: TGTGCCAGCAGTCGCGGTGCGGATACGCAGTATTTT. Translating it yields CASSRGADTQYF.

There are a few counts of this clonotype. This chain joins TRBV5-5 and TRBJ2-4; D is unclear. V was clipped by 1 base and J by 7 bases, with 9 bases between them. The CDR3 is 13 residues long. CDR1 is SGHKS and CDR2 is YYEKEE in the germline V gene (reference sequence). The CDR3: CASSLTPRNIQYF. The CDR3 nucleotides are TGTGCCAGCAGCTTGACCCCTCGGAACATTCAGTACTTC. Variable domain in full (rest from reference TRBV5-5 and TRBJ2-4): DAGVTQSPTHLIKTRGQQVTLRCSPISGHKSVSWYQQVLGQGPQFIFQYYEKEERGRGNFPDRFSARQFPNYSSELNVNALLLGDSALYLCASSLTPRNIQYFGAGTRLSVL.

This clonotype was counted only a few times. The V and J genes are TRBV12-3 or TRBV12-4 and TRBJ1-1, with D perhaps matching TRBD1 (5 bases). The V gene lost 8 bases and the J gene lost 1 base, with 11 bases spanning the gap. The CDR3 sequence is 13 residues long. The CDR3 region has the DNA TGTGCCAGCGGGGACGGGACGAACACTGAAGCTTTCTTT. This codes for CASGDGTNTEAFF.

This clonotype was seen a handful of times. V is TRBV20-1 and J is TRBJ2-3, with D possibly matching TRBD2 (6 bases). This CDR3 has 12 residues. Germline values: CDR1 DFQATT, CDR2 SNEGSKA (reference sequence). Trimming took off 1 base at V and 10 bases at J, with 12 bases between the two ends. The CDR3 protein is CSARAGGYPQYF. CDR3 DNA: TGCAGTGCTAGAGCCGGGGGTTATCCGCAGTATTTT.

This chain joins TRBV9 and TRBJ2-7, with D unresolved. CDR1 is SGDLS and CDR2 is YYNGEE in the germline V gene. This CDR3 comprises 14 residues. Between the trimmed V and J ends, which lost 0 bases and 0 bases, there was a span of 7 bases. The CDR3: CASSVDGASYEQYF. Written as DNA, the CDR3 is TGTGCCAGCAGCGTAGACGGTGCCTCCTACGAGCAGTACTTC.

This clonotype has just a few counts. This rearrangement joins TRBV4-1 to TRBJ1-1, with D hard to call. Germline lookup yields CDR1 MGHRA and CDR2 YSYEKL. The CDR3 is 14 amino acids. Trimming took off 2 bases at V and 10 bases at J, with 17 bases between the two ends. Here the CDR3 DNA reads TGCGCCAGCAGCCAATTGATGGCGGAAGGACGAGCTTTCTTT. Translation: CASSQLMAEGRAFF.

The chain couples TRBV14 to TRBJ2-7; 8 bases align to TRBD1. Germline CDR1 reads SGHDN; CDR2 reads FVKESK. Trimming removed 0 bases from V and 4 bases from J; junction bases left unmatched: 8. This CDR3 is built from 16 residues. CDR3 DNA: TGTGCCAGCAGCCAAGATCCTAGGACAGGGCAATACGAGCAGTACTTC. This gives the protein CASSQDPRTGQYEQYF.

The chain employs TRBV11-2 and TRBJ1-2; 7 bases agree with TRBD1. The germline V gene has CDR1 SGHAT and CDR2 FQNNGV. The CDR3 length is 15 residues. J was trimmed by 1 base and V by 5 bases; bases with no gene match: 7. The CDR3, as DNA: TGTGCCAGCAGCGGGTACAGGGGACTTAACTATGGCTACACCTTC. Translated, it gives CASSGYRGLNYGYTF.

In DNA form, the CDR3 reads TGTGCCAGCATTCTGGGGACTTTAAACACCGGGGAGCTGTTTTTT. Translating gives CASILGTLNTGELFF. This rearrangement joins TRBV7-8 to TRBJ2-2, with D perhaps matching TRBD2 (6 bases). The V end lost 7 bases, the J end lost 2 bases, and 14 bases lay between the germline ends. Germline values: CDR1 SGHVS, CDR2 FQNEAQ. CDR3 length: 15 amino acids.

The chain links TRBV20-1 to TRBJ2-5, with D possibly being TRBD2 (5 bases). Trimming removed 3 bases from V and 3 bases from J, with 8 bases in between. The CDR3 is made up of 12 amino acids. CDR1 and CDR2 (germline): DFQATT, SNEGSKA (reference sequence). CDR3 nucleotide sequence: TGCAGTGCTAGCCCGGGGAAAGAGACCCAGTACTTC. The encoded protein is CSASPGKETQYF.

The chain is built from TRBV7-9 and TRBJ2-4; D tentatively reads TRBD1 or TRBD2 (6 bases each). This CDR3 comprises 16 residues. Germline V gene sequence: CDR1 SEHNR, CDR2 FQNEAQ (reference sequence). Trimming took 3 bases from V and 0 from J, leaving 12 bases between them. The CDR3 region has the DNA TGTGCCAGCAGCTTGGAAAGGGGGGTAGCCAAAAACATTCAGTACTTC. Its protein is CASSLERGVAKNIQYF.

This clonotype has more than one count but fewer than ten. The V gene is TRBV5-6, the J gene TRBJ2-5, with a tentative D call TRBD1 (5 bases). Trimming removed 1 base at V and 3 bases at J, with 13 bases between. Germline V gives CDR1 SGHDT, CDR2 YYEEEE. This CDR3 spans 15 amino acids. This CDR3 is CASSLSRQKKETQYF. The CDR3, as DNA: TGTGCCAGCAGCTTGTCTCGACAGAAAAAAGAGACCCAGTACTTC. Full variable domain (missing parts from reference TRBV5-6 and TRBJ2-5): DAGVTQSPTHLIKTRGQQVTLRCSPKSGHDTVSWYQQALGQGPQFIFQYYEEEERQRGNFPDRFSGHQFPNYSSELNVNALLLGDSALYLCASSLSRQKKETQYFGPGTRLLVL.

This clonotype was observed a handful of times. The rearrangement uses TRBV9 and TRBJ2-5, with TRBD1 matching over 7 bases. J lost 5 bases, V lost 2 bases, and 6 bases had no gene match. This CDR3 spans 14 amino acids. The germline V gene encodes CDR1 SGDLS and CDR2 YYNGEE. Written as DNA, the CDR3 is TGTGCCAGCAGCGTGACAGGGAAGGGGGAGACCCAGTACTTC. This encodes CASSVTGKGETQYF.

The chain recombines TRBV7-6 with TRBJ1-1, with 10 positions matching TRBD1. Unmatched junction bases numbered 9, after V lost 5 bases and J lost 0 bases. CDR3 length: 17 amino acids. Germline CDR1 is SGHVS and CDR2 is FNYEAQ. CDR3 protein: CASSLTGGPTLNTEAFF. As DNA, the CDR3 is TGTGCCAGCAGCCTGACAGGGGGCCCAACCCTGAACACTGAAGCTTTCTTT.

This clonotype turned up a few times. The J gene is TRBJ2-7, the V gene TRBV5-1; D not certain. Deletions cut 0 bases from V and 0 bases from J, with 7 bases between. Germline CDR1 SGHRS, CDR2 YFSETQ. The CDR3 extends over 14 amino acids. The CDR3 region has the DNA TGCGCCAGCAGCTTGGACGGAGACTCCTACGAGCAGTACTTC. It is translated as CASSLDGDSYEQYF.

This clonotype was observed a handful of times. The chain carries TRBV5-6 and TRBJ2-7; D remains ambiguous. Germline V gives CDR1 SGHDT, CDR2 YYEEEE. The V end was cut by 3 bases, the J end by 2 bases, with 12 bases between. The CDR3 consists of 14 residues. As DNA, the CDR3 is TGTGCCAGCAGCTCCCGGGCAGGAACCTACGAGCAGTACTTC. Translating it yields CASSSRAGTYEQYF.

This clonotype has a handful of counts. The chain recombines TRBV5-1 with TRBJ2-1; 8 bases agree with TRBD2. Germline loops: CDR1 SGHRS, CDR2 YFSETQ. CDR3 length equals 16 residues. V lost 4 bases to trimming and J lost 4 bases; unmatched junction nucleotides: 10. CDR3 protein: CASSLTGLAGYNEQFF. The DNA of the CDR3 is TGCGCCAGCAGCCTCACTGGACTAGCCGGGTACAATGAGCAGTTCTTC. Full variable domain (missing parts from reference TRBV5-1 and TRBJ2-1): KAGVTQTPRYLIKTRGQQVTLSCSPISGHRSVSWYQQTPGQGLQFLFEYFSETQRNKGNFPGRFSGRQFSNSRSEMNVSTLELGDSALYLCASSLTGLAGYNEQFFGPGTRLTVL.

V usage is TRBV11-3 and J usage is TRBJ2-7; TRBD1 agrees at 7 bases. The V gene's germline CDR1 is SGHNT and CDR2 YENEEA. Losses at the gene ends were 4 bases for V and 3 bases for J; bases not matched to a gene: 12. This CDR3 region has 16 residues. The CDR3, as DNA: TGTGCCAGCAGCTCTTATTCCGGGACAGTTTACTACGAGCAGTACTTC. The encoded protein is CASSSYSGTVYYEQYF.

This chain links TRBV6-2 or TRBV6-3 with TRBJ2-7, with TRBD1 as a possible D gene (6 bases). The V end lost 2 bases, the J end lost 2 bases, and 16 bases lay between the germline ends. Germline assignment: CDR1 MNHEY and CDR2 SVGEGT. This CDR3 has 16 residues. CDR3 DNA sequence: TGTGCCAGCAGTTACGGTCGGGACACCTCAACCTACGAGCAGTACTTC. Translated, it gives CASSYGRDTSTYEQYF.

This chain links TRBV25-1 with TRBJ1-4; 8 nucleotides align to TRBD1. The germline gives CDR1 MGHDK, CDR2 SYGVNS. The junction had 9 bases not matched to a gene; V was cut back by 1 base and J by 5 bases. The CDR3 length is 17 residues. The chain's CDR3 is CASSELGLGQGNEKLFF. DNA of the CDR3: TGTGCCAGCAGTGAATTAGGTTTAGGACAGGGAAATGAAAAACTGTTTTTT.

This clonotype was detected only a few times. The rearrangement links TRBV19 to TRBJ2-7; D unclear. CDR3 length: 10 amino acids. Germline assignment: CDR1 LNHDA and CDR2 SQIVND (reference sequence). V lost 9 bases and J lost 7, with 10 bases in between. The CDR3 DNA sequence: TGTGCCAGGCCATCCATAGAGCAGTACTTC. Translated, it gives CARPSIEQYF.

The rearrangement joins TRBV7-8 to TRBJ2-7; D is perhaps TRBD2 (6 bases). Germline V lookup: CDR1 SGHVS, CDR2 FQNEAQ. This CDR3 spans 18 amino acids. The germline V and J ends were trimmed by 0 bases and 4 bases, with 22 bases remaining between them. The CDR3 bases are TGTGCCAGCAGCTTAGCGCCGTCGATACTAGCTTCGTTTTACGAGCAGTACTTC. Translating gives CASSLAPSILASFYEQYF.

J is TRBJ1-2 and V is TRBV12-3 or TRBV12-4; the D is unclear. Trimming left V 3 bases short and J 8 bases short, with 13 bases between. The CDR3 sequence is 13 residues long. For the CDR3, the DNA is TGTGCCAGCAGTTTTGAACGGGTGGGGGGCTACACCTTC. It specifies CASSFERVGGYTF.

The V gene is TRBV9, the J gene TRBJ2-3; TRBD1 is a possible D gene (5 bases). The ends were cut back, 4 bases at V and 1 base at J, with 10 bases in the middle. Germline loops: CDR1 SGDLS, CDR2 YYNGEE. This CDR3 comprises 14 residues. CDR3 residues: CASSTTGGTDTQYF. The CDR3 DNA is TGTGCCAGCAGCACCACAGGAGGCACAGATACGCAGTATTTT.

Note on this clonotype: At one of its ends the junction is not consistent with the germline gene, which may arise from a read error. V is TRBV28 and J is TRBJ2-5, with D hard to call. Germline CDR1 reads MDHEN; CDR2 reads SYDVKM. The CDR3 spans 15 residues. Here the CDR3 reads CASSFRDQHQATQYF. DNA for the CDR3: TGTGCCAGCAGTTTCAGAGACCAACACCAAGCGACCCAGTACTTC. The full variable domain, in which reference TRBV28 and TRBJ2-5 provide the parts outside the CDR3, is DVKVTQSSRYLVKRTGEKVFLECVQDMDHENMFWYRQDPGLGLRLIYFSYDVKMKEKGDIPEGYSVSREKKERFSLILESASTNQTSMYLCASSFRDQHQATQYFGPGTRLLVL.

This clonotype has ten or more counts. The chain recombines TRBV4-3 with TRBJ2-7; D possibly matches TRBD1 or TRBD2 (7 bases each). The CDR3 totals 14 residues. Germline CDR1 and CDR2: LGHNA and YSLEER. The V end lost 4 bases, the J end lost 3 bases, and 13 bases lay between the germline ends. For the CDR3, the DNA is TGCGCCAGCAGCCGTGGGGGGGACAGCTACGAGCAGTACTTC. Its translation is CASSRGGDSYEQYF.